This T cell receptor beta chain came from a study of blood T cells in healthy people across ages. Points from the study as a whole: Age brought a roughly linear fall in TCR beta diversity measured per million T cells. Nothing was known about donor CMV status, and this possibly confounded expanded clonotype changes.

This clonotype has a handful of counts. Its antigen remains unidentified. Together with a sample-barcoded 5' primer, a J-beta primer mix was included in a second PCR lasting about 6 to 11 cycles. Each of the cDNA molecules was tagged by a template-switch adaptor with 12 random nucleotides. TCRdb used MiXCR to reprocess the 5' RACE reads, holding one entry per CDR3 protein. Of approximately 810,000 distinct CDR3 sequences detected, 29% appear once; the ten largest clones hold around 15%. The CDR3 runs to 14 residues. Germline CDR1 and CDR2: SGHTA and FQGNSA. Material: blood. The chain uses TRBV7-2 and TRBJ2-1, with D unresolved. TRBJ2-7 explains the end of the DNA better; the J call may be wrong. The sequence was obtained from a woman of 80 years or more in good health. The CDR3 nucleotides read TGTGCCAGCAGCTTAGTGGGCAGCAACAATGAGCAGTACTTC. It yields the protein CASSLVGSNNEQYF.